This T cell receptor (beta chain) came from a study of T cell changes during pregnancy in multiple sclerosis. Trimming removed 1 base from V and 0 bases from J; junction bases left unmatched: 5. The CDR3 loop spans 16 amino acids. Germline CDR1 reads LNHDA; CDR2 reads SQIVND (reference sequence). The protocol was immunoSEQ multiplex PCR, while the TCRdb copy is restricted to in-frame clones and leaves out a portion. The top ten clones hold around 14% of a sample with approximately 21,000 clones, 70% to 90% of them seen once. V usage is TRBV19 and J usage is TRBJ1-1; the match to TRBD1 covers 7 bases. The source is a female donor in good health, enrolled as a control in a pregnancy study. The source material was CD8+ T cells from peripheral blood mononuclear cells, sampled in the first trimester of pregnancy. CDR3 DNA: TGTGCCAGTAGTATAGGGGAGACAGGGCTGAACACTGAAGCTTTCTTT. Amino acids: CASSIGETGLNTEAFF.